The 32 T cell receptor beta chains given below trace back to one sample, sequenced in a study of cytomegalovirus exposure and HLA in healthy donors. Primers included in the PCR were 60 Vbeta and 13 Jbeta primers. TCRdb's copy holds only in-frame clones and misses some; the assay was immunoSEQ multiplex PCR. The data show 100,000 to 150,000 clones, roughly 80% seen once. Sequenced input: PBMCs. Receptor source: a woman between 40 and 55 years old in good health and CMV-seropositive.

This clone has a handful of counts. V is TRBV19 and J is TRBJ2-4, with a weak D call TRBD2 (6 bases). V was clipped by 6 bases and J by 0 bases, with 12 bases between them. Germline lookup yields CDR1 LNHDA and CDR2 SQIVND (reference sequence). This CDR3 spans 15 amino acids. CDR3 in amino acids: CASRSSELAKNIQYF. CDR3 DNA: TGTGCCAGTAGGTCTAGCGAATTAGCCAAAAACATTCAGTACTTC.

The V call is TRBV5-1, the J call TRBJ2-7; 7 nucleotides agree with TRBD2. From germline, CDR1 is SGHRS and CDR2 YFSETQ. The CDR3 sequence is 16 residues long. V trimming: 0 bases; J trimming: 4 bases; junction bases outside the gene matches: 10. The CDR3 sequence is CASSLGLVGGSYEQYF. CDR3 nucleotides: TGCGCCAGCAGCTTGGGACTAGTTGGCGGGAGTTACGAGCAGTACTTC.

This clone showed up just a few times. This chain links TRBV6-1 with TRBJ1-4; D gene unclear. Germline V gene lookup returns CDR1 MNHNS and CDR2 SASEGT. This CDR3 has 14 residues. V dropped 2 bases and J dropped 4 bases, with 8 bases sitting between them. In nucleotides, the CDR3 is TGTGCCAGCAGTGAACCGCAGTTTAATGAAAAACTGTTTTTT. Translating it yields CASSEPQFNEKLFF.

In nucleotides, the CDR3 is TGCGCCAGCAGCTTGGCCATGTCGGGGATAGCAGATACGCAGTATTTT. Encoded protein: CASSLAMSGIADTQYF. The chain links TRBV5-1 to TRBJ2-3; possibly TRBD2 for D (5 bases). Trimming left V 0 bases short and J 4 bases short, with 15 bases between. The CDR3 totals 16 residues. The germline CDR1 and CDR2 sequences are SGHRS and YFSETQ.

This chain links TRBV28 with TRBJ1-1, with a possible D match to TRBD1 (6 bases). V lost 5 bases, J lost 2 bases, and 21 bases lay in between. The V gene's germline CDR1 is MDHEN and CDR2 SYDVKM. This CDR3 region has 17 residues. Written as DNA, the CDR3 is TGTGCCAGCAGTCTAGGGAGGGGGAGCTTGGGTAACACTGAAGCTTTCTTT. It yields the protein CASSLGRGSLGNTEAFF.

The chain couples TRBV7-9 to TRBJ1-6; D perhaps matches TRBD1 (6 bases). The CDR3 spans 14 residues. The V gene lost 4 bases and the J gene lost 6 bases, with 10 bases spanning the gap. Per the germline V gene, CDR1 is SEHNR and CDR2 is FQNEAQ (reference sequence). For the CDR3, the DNA is TGTGCCAGCAGCTGGCAGGGGCTTAATTCACCCCTCCACTTT. This codes for CASSWQGLNSPLHF.

V is TRBV29-1 and J is TRBJ2-1, with a weak D call TRBD1 (6 bases). Trimming shortened V by 6 bases and J by 3 bases, and 12 bases separated the two germline ends. This CDR3 region has 13 residues. Germline V lookup: CDR1 SQVTM, CDR2 ANQGSEA. CDR3 in amino acids: CSVGQTIYNEQFF. The CDR3 bases are TGCAGCGTCGGACAGACAATCTACAATGAGCAGTTCTTC.

The rearrangement joins TRBV18 to TRBJ2-5, with 10 bases fitting TRBD1. Unmatched junction bases numbered 3, after V lost 3 bases and J lost 5 bases. CDR1 is KGHSH and CDR2 is LQKENI in the germline V gene. The CDR3 spans 14 residues. The CDR3 here is CASSPLDRGETQYF. The CDR3 DNA reads as TGTGCCAGCTCACCCTTGGACAGGGGGGAGACCCAGTACTTC.

With regard to this clone: An end of the junction does not agree with germline; a read error may underlie this. This sample also contains other DNA sequences that code for the same CDR3. This sequence joins TRBV30 and TRBJ1-6; 7 bases line up with TRBD1. The germline gives CDR1 GTSNPN, CDR2 SVGIG (reference sequence). This CDR3 comprises 15 residues. Here the CDR3 DNA reads TGTGCCTGGAGTGGCCTGAGGGGGCCTAATTCCCCCCTCCACTTT. Protein product: CAWSGLRGPNSPLHF.

As to this clone: One junction end does not reproduce the germline sequence, and a read error may be involved. This chain joins TRBV19 and TRBJ1-4; 9 positions match TRBD1. Germline V gives CDR1 LNHDA, CDR2 SQIVND (reference sequence). The CDR3 sequence is 11 residues long. The CDR3 reads CANPPRDREFF. The DNA of the CDR3 is TGTGCCAATCCGCCCCGGGACAGGGAGTTCTTT.

The chain joins TRBV6-5 to TRBJ1-2, with D perhaps TRBD1 (5 bases). V lost 4 bases and J lost 2, with 14 bases in between. The CDR3 runs to 15 residues. CDR1 MNHEY and CDR2 SVGAGI come from the germline V gene. DNA for the CDR3: TGTGCCAGCAGTTCCCTCGGGGGGGGAAACTATGGCTACACCTTC. It yields the protein CASSSLGGGNYGYTF.

The chain links TRBV7-9 to TRBJ2-7; 10 bases align to TRBD1. The CDR3 has 17 residues. Germline V gives CDR1 SEHNR, CDR2 FQNEAQ (reference sequence). After removal of 5 bases from V and 6 bases from J, the junction contained 16 bases not matched to a gene. CDR3 in amino acids: CASSPRGPGTGVVEQYF. CDR3 DNA: TGTGCCAGCAGCCCTAGGGGCCCCGGGACAGGGGTGGTCGAGCAGTACTTC.

The chain couples TRBV30 to TRBJ1-6; D not resolved. This CDR3 has 13 amino acids. V was clipped by 3 bases and J by 6 bases, with 9 bases between them. Germline loops: CDR1 GTSNPN, CDR2 SVGIG (reference sequence). DNA for the CDR3: TGTGCCTGGAGAGCGGGGAGTAATTCACCCCTCCACTTT. Amino acids: CAWRAGSNSPLHF.

This clone was seen only a few times. The chain carries TRBV19 and TRBJ2-5; D is unclear. CDR3 size: 17 residues. Trimming removed 3 bases at V and 5 bases at J, with 22 bases between. Germline V gene sequence: CDR1 LNHDA, CDR2 SQIVND (reference sequence). In nucleotides, the CDR3 is TGTGCCAGTAGTATCGAGGCGGCCGACTTAGCTGGGGAGACCCAGTACTTC. Residues: CASSIEAADLAGETQYF.

This clone was recorded only once. The V call is TRBV5-6, the J call TRBJ2-2; D gene uncertain. Per germline, CDR1 SGHDT and CDR2 YYEEEE. The CDR3 is 13 amino acids. Trimming pared 0 bases from V and 6 bases from J, leaving 6 bases between. In DNA, the CDR3 is TGTGCCAGCAGCTTGGATCTTCCCGGGGAGCTGTTTTTT. Translating gives CASSLDLPGELFF.

This sequence joins TRBV4-1 and TRBJ2-2; 9 nucleotides match TRBD1. The CDR3 is 18 amino acids. Germline CDR1 reads MGHRA; CDR2 reads YSYEKL. V shed 0 bases and J 8 bases; nucleotides not matched to a gene: 13. CDR3 nucleotides: TGCGCCAGCAGCCAAGAATCCGTCACAGGGGGCTTATGGGGGGAGCTGTTTTTT. Protein sequence: CASSQESVTGGLWGELFF.

V usage is TRBV11-2 and J usage is TRBJ2-7; weak D call: TRBD2 (5 bases). This CDR3 region has 11 residues. V lost 5 bases and J lost 3, with 5 bases in between. CDR1 and CDR2 (germline): SGHAT, FQNNGV. Here the CDR3 reads CASSRDYEQYF. DNA for the CDR3: TGTGCCAGCAGCCGGGACTACGAGCAGTACTTC.

This chain joins TRBV5-1 and TRBJ2-7; 10 bases fit TRBD1. Germline V gene lookup returns CDR1 SGHRS and CDR2 YFSETQ. Unmatched junction bases numbered 5, after V lost 3 bases and J lost 5 bases. The CDR3 is 14 amino acids. The CDR3 sequence is CASSSGTGANEQYF. The CDR3 bases are TGCGCCAGCAGCTCCGGGACAGGGGCGAACGAGCAGTACTTC.

The V gene is TRBV4-3, the J gene TRBJ2-7; maybe TRBD2 (5 bases). The germline V gene encodes CDR1 LGHNA and CDR2 YSLEER. CDR3 length: 16 residues. The V and J ends lost 1 base and 2 bases respectively, with 15 bases between them. Here the CDR3 reads CASSQGWAGGAYEQYF. DNA of the CDR3: TGCGCCAGCAGCCAAGGCTGGGCGGGTGGAGCCTACGAGCAGTACTTC.

The V and J genes are TRBV4-1 and TRBJ1-2, with D unclear. V gave up 1 base and J gave up 3 bases, with 6 bases separating them. The CDR3 has 13 amino acids. From germline, CDR1 is MGHRA and CDR2 YSYEKL. CDR3 sequence: CASSQVAHYGYTF. The CDR3 DNA is TGCGCCAGCAGCCAAGTGGCCCACTATGGCTACACCTTC.

V is TRBV5-6 and J is TRBJ1-3; 7 nucleotides line up with TRBD1. The germline V gene has CDR1 SGHDT and CDR2 YYEEEE. The CDR3 extends over 15 amino acids. With 1 base clipped from V and 4 bases from J, the junction kept 5 bases outside the gene matches. The CDR3 here is CASSLTDRAGNTIYF. DNA for the CDR3: TGTGCCAGCAGCTTGACAGACAGGGCCGGAAACACCATATATTTT.

This clone was seen a few times. This chain links TRBV18 with TRBJ2-1; D is ambiguous. The V gene's germline CDR1 is KGHSH and CDR2 LQKENI. Trimming left V 1 base short and J 8 bases short, with 21 bases between. CDR3 length: 17 residues. This CDR3 reads CASSPLSPRGEVHEQFF. CDR3 bases: TGTGCCAGCTCACCACTATCTCCGCGCGGCGAGGTCCATGAGCAGTTCTTC.

This clone appeared a few times. V is TRBV4-2 and J is TRBJ2-2; TRBD2 agrees at 8 bases. V shed 0 bases and J 5 bases; nucleotides not matched to a gene: 8. The germline gives CDR1 LGHNA, CDR2 YNFKEQ. The CDR3 extends over 17 amino acids. The CDR3 loop is CASSQEGGGGRTGELFF. CDR3 sequence (DNA): TGTGCCAGCAGCCAAGAGGGGGGCGGGGGGCGGACCGGGGAGCTGTTTTTT.

This chain connects TRBV7-2 to TRBJ2-5; D remains ambiguous. Germline V CDR1 and CDR2: SGHTA, FQGNSA. The V and J ends lost 4 bases and 2 bases respectively, with 8 bases between them. The CDR3 extends over 13 amino acids. The CDR3 spells CASSSELQETQYF. CDR3 bases: TGTGCCAGCAGCTCGGAGTTACAAGAGACCCAGTACTTC.

The chain uses TRBV5-4 and TRBJ2-7, with 10 positions matching TRBD2. Germline trimming cut 4 bases from V and 7 bases from J; bases unmatched to any gene: 11. Germline lookup yields CDR1 SGHNT and CDR2 YYREEE (reference sequence). CDR3 length: 15 amino acids. The DNA of the CDR3 is TGTGCCAGCAGCAACAGAGCGGGAGGGAGTGGGGAGCAGTACTTC. Protein: CASSNRAGGSGEQYF.

The chain combines TRBV19 with TRBJ1-1; D might be TRBD1 (6 bases). V was trimmed by 4 bases and J by 4 bases, leaving 16 bases between them. Germline lookup yields CDR1 LNHDA and CDR2 SQIVND (reference sequence). This CDR3 has 15 amino acids. CDR3 protein: CASSTSGQSSTEAFF. The CDR3 DNA follows: TGTGCCAGTAGTACCTCAGGACAGTCAAGCACTGAAGCTTTCTTT.

The chain combines TRBV13 with TRBJ1-3, with D maybe TRBD1 (5 bases). The CDR3 is 15 amino acids. Germline loops: CDR1 PRHDT, CDR2 FYEKMQ (reference sequence). The V and J ends lost 2 bases and 4 bases respectively, with 12 bases between them. The DNA for the CDR3 is TGTGCCAGCAGCTTAACCCAGGGAGGGGGAAACACCATATATTTT. Translation gives CASSLTQGGGNTIYF.

CDR3 in amino acids: CASSSQGSFYEQYF. In DNA, the CDR3 is TGTGCCAGCAGCTCCCAGGGGAGTTTCTACGAGCAGTACTTC. V and J are TRBV7-2 and TRBJ2-7, with D tentatively TRBD1 (6 bases). This CDR3 spans 14 amino acids. V was shortened by 4 bases and J by 3 bases, with 13 bases between the two germline ends. CDR1 is SGHTA, CDR2 FQGNSA, per germline.

The CDR3 DNA reads as TGTGCCATCAGTGAGTCGACGGGGGTCTCCTATGGCTACACCTTC. Translated, it gives CAISESTGVSYGYTF. The chain couples TRBV10-3 to TRBJ1-2, with D perhaps TRBD1 (5 bases). This CDR3 has 15 amino acids. CDR1 and CDR2 from the germline V gene are ENHRY and SYGVKD. V was pared by 0 bases and J by 4 bases, with 12 bases between.

This clone was seen more than once but under ten times. This chain connects TRBV7-2 to TRBJ1-5; unclear D gene. CDR3 length equals 13 residues. CDR1 is SGHTA and CDR2 is FQGNSA in the germline V gene. With 1 base removed from V and 6 bases from J, the gap between germline ends came to 7 bases. The CDR3 bases are TGTGCCAGCAGCTTAGGGTGGAGTCAGCCCCAGCATTTT. This translates into CASSLGWSQPQHF.

This clone was observed once. The CDR3 loop reads CASGSNNEQFF. The CDR3 DNA sequence: TGTGCTAGTGGTTCCAACAATGAGCAGTTCTTC. The genes are TRBV12-5 and TRBJ2-1; no reliable D call. This CDR3 contains 11 residues. V lost 4 bases, J lost 5 bases, and 3 bases lay in between. Germline values: CDR1 LGHNT, CDR2 FRNRAP.

The chain employs TRBV9 and TRBJ2-7, with 9 bases that match TRBD1. Germline assignment: CDR1 SGDLS and CDR2 YYNGEE. This CDR3 has 15 amino acids. Unmatched junction bases numbered 7, after V lost 2 bases and J lost 4 bases. The CDR3 nucleotides read TGTGCCAGCAGCGTTGCCGGGACAGGGACTTACGAGCAGTACTTC. Its protein product is CASSVAGTGTYEQYF. The variable domain in full, with the rest retrieved from reference TRBV9 and TRBJ2-7, is DSGVTQTPKHLITATGQRVTLRCSPRSGDLSVYWYQQSLDQGLQFLIQYYNGEERAKGNILERFSAQQFPDLHSELNLSSLELGDSALYFCASSVAGTGTYEQYFGPGTRLTVT.